The 32 T cell receptor beta chains presented below share a single source sample, sequenced in a study of T cells in Graves' hyperthyroidism and ophthalmopathy (dated by TCRdb to between 2018 and 2021). Library creation used multiplex PCR. The sample was run on an Illumina HiSeq 2000. TCR beta CDR3 regions were amplified from RNA transcripts. A first-round RT-PCR of the TCR CDR3 used the HTBI primer set with the Qiagen OneStep RT-PCR kit. TCRdb took the public reads, trimmed them with fastp at Q25, ran MiXCR for clone calling and kept in-frame beta chains. Entries are consolidated by CDR3 protein sequence, retaining the most common genes and DNA. In all, the sample holds hundreds of thousands of distinct CDR3 sequences, and 13% to 15% of those were seen once. The ten largest clonotypes hold 12% of the sample. Sequencing was performed on blood. The receptor set was obtained from a woman in her fifties or sixties with Graves' ophthalmopathy.

Ten or more counts support this clonotype. The chain carries TRBV12-3 or TRBV12-4 and TRBJ2-7; possibly TRBD2 for D (6 bases). The length of the CDR3 is 14 residues. Deletions cut 5 bases from V and 4 bases from J, with 15 bases between. The CDR3 protein is CASSKYGTLYEQYF. The CDR3 bases are TGTGCCAGCAGTAAATATGGGACTTTGTACGAGCAGTACTTC.

This clonotype has a count of ten or more. The chain is built from TRBV15 and TRBJ1-1, with 7 bases aligning to TRBD1. Germline lookup yields CDR1 LNHNV and CDR2 YYDKDF (reference sequence). CDR3 size: 14 residues. The ends lost 5 bases at V and 0 bases at J; junction bases unmatched: 3. The CDR3 reads CATSFGTVNTEAFF. The CDR3 coding sequence is TGTGCCACCAGCTTCGGGACAGTGAACACTGAAGCTTTCTTT.

This clonotype was recorded many times. The chain employs TRBV12-3 or TRBV12-4 and TRBJ2-7; 8 positions agree with TRBD1. The junction had 17 bases not matched to a gene; V was cut back by 6 bases and J by 7 bases. The CDR3 runs 16 residues. For the CDR3, the DNA is TGTGCCAGCAGCAACCCGCCGGGACAGGTTGTTGGTGAGCAGTACTTC. Protein: CASSNPPGQVVGEQYF.

This clonotype appeared a few times. The J gene is TRBJ1-5, the V gene TRBV5-5; D gene uncertain. Germline V gene data show CDR1 as SGHKS and CDR2 as YYEKEE (reference sequence). The V and J ends lost 6 bases and 3 bases respectively, with 16 bases between them. There are 15 residues in the CDR3. CDR3 coding DNA: TGTGCCAGCACCCGAGAACCAGTCCTCAATCAGCCCCAGCATTTT. It codes for CASTREPVLNQPQHF.

The chain is built from TRBV19 and TRBJ1-1, with a possible D match to TRBD1 (6 bases). Trimming left V 2 bases short and J 3 bases short, with 25 bases between. CDR1 and CDR2 from the germline V gene are LNHDA and SQIVND (reference sequence). This CDR3 has 19 residues. The CDR3 loop is CASSIRLLGRDTWDTEAFF. CDR3 bases: TGTGCCAGTAGTATACGCTTGTTGGGCCGGGACACCTGGGACACTGAAGCTTTCTTT.

This clonotype came up a few times. The chain uses TRBV19 and TRBJ2-7, with TRBD2 identical over 9 bases. V shed 3 bases, J shed 2 bases, and the junction held 2 bases outside the gene matches. This CDR3 contains 14 residues. Germline lookup yields CDR1 LNHDA and CDR2 SQIVND (reference sequence). The CDR3 region is CASSMLAGPYEQYF. CDR3 nucleotides: TGTGCCAGTAGTATGCTAGCGGGACCCTACGAGCAGTACTTC.

The chain joins TRBV20-1 to TRBJ2-6, with 8 nucleotides matching TRBD2. The CDR3 is 18 residues long. Germline CDR1 is DFQATT and CDR2 is SNEGSKA (reference sequence). V shed 1 base and J 0 bases; nucleotides not matched to a gene: 8. CDR3 in DNA: TGCAGTGCTAGAGCCATACTAGCGGCTGACTCTGGGGCCAACGTCCTGACTTTC. The encoded protein is CSARAILAADSGANVLTF.

The chain couples TRBV4-1 to TRBJ2-7, with D possibly being TRBD1 or TRBD2 (5 bases each). The germline V gene encodes CDR1 MGHRA and CDR2 YSYEKL. The length of the CDR3 is 17 residues. V was pared by 1 base and J by 3 bases, with 19 bases between. CDR3 residues: CASSQVPGTLKVYEQYF. CDR3 in DNA: TGCGCCAGCAGCCAAGTACCCGGGACCCTAAAGGTCTACGAGCAGTACTTC.

This clonotype was seen repeatedly, ten times or more. The V and J genes are TRBV27 and TRBJ2-3; D not resolved. Germline-derived CDR1 and CDR2 are MNHEY and SMNVEV (reference sequence). V dropped 4 bases and J dropped 2 bases, with 19 bases sitting between them. This CDR3 comprises 17 residues. The DNA for the CDR3 is TGTGCCAGCAGTTCTATCAGACTGAAGGACCACACAGATACGCAGTATTTT. Its protein product is CASSSIRLKDHTDTQYF.

The J gene is TRBJ2-1, the V gene TRBV12-3 or TRBV12-4; 7 bases are a match to TRBD2. There are 14 residues in the CDR3. The junction had 11 bases not matched to a gene; V was cut back by 6 bases and J by 9 bases. The CDR3 sequence is CASSGGRDGVEQFF. CDR3 DNA sequence: TGTGCCAGCAGCGGGGGGAGGGATGGGGTTGAGCAGTTCTTC.

This clonotype showed up many times. This chain links TRBV7-2 with TRBJ2-3; 7 nucleotides match TRBD2. Looked up from germline, CDR1 is SGHTA and CDR2 is FQGNSA. The CDR3 has 15 residues. V lost 3 bases, J lost 2 bases, and 5 bases stayed unmatched. In DNA form, the CDR3 reads TGTGCCAGCAGCTTCAGAGGGGACTACACAGATACGCAGTATTTT. It encodes CASSFRGDYTDTQYF. Using reference TRBV7-2 and TRBJ2-3 for the parts outside the CDR3, the full variable domain is GAGVSQSPSNKVTEKGKDVELRCDPISGHTALYWYRQSLGQGLEFLIYFQGNSAPDKSGLPSDRFSAERTGGSVSTLTIQRTQQEDSAVYLCASSFRGDYTDTQYFGPGTRLTVL.

This clonotype was picked up many times. The gene calls are TRBV6-2 or TRBV6-3 and TRBJ2-1, with a weak D call TRBD1 (6 bases). The germline CDR1 and CDR2 sequences are MNHEY and SVGEGT. The CDR3 has 16 residues. The V end lost 5 bases, the J end lost 6 bases, and 20 bases lay between the germline ends. CDR3 DNA: TGTGCCAGCAGTGCCCCAGGGATCAGGGGTGGCAATGAGCAGTTCTTC. This encodes CASSAPGIRGGNEQFF.

This clonotype was counted ten times or more. This sequence joins TRBV20-1 and TRBJ2-3; a possible D gene is TRBD1 (6 bases). V was cut by 5 bases and J by 0 bases, with 15 bases left in between. The CDR3 covers 15 residues. Germline CDR1 DFQATT, CDR2 SNEGSKA (reference sequence). Written as DNA, the CDR3 is TGCAGTGCTGAGCCGGGACAAATAAGCACAGATACGCAGTATTTT. This gives the protein CSAEPGQISTDTQYF.

This clonotype was recorded many times. The V gene is TRBV6-2 or TRBV6-3, the J gene TRBJ1-2; D possibly corresponds to TRBD1 (6 bases). CDR3 size: 13 residues. The germline CDR1 and CDR2 sequences are MNHEY and SVGEGT. V lost 8 bases and J 2 bases, leaving 12 bases between the germline ends. The CDR3, as DNA: TGTGCCAGCCGGGACACCGTAAACTATGGCTACACCTTC. Translated, it gives CASRDTVNYGYTF.

This clonotype was seen at least ten times. The chain employs TRBV2 and TRBJ2-1; D unresolved. V was shortened by 7 bases and J by 6 bases, with 10 bases between the two germline ends. The CDR3 length is 12 residues. CDR1 is SNHLY, CDR2 FYNNEI, per germline. The CDR3 bases are TGTGCCAGCAAAGAGAGGCCCAATGAGCAGTTCTTC. It yields the protein CASKERPNEQFF.

The V gene is TRBV11-2, the J gene TRBJ2-2, with 13 positions matching TRBD2. Germline CDR1 reads SGHAT; CDR2 reads FQNNGV. The V segment lost 5 bases and the J segment 5 bases; nucleotides outside the gene matches: 8. This CDR3 contains 17 residues. CDR3 residues: CASSPGLAGVGTGELFF. CDR3 coding DNA: TGTGCCAGCAGCCCCGGACTAGCGGGAGTTGGGACCGGGGAGCTGTTTTTT.

This chain connects TRBV9 to TRBJ1-2; TRBD1 might be the D (6 bases). The CDR3 contains 15 residues. V was shortened by 6 bases and J by 5 bases, with 20 bases between the two germline ends. Germline values: CDR1 SGDLS, CDR2 YYNGEE. CDR3 residues: CASKQTGRGGYGYTF. CDR3 bases: TGTGCCAGCAAACAAACAGGGAGAGGAGGATATGGCTACACCTTC.

The CDR3 coding sequence is TGTGCCAGCAGTGTCCGGGAGGGATCCCCGTATACGCAGTATTTT. Amino acid sequence: CASSVREGSPYTQYF. V is TRBV2 and J is TRBJ2-3, with 8 positions matching TRBD2. Trimming took 4 bases from V and 7 from J; bases not matched to a gene: 10. Germline V gene lookup returns CDR1 SNHLY and CDR2 FYNNEI. The CDR3 totals 15 residues.

The chain has TRBV6-2 or TRBV6-3 and TRBJ2-7; 8 positions agree with TRBD2. The trim removed 2 bases at V and 3 bases at J, leaving 6 bases unmatched. The CDR3 consists of 15 residues. Germline loops: CDR1 MNHEY, CDR2 SVGEGT. The CDR3: CASSYAASGYYEQYF. The CDR3 DNA reads TGTGCCAGCAGTTACGCGGCTAGCGGGTACTACGAGCAGTACTTC.

There are many counts of this clonotype. The gene calls are TRBV7-2 and TRBJ2-5, with 10 bases identical to TRBD2. The CDR3 has 14 amino acids. In germline, CDR1 is SGHTA, CDR2 FQGNSA. Germline trimming cut 7 bases from V and 2 bases from J; bases unmatched to any gene: 4. DNA of the CDR3: TGTGCCAGCACCCTAGCGGGAGATCAAGAGACCCAGTACTTC. Translating gives CASTLAGDQETQYF.

This clonotype was detected many times. The chain is built from TRBV30 and TRBJ1-2, with a tentative D call TRBD1 (6 bases). The CDR3 is 12 amino acids. The germline V gene encodes CDR1 GTSNPN and CDR2 SVGIG (reference sequence). V was clipped by 4 bases and J by 2 bases, with 8 bases between them. The CDR3 DNA sequence: TGTGCCTGGACAGGGGCGAACTATGGCTACACCTTC. The encoded protein is CAWTGANYGYTF.

This clonotype was seen many times. The chain joins TRBV27 to TRBJ2-5; 9 bases line up with TRBD1. The CDR3 is 13 residues long. CDR1 MNHEY and CDR2 SMNVEV come from the germline V gene (reference sequence). Trimming removed 5 bases from V and 7 bases from J; junction bases left unmatched: 5. This chain's CDR3 is CASSVDRGMTQYF. For the CDR3, the DNA is TGTGCCAGCAGTGTGGACAGGGGCATGACCCAGTACTTC.

The V and J genes are TRBV15 and TRBJ2-3; no clear D gene. Germline CDR1 LNHNV, CDR2 YYDKDF (reference sequence). The ends were cut back, 0 bases at V and 9 bases at J, with 13 bases in the middle. This CDR3 comprises 14 residues. Here the CDR3 reads CATSRDRVVLTQYF. The CDR3 DNA sequence: TGTGCCACCAGCAGAGATCGGGTTGTCCTCACGCAGTATTTT.

The chain joins TRBV19 to TRBJ1-5; no definite D call. Trimming left V 5 bases short and J 6 bases short, with 8 bases between. The germline V gene has CDR1 LNHDA and CDR2 SQIVND (reference sequence). This CDR3 has 12 residues. The CDR3 loop is CASSLSFQPQHF. The CDR3 region has the DNA TGTGCCAGTAGTCTATCTTTTCAGCCCCAGCATTTT.

Ten or more counts support this clonotype. This chain links TRBV28 with TRBJ2-7; the D call may be TRBD1 or TRBD2 (5 bases each). Germline V lookup: CDR1 MDHEN, CDR2 SYDVKM. The V end was cut by 4 bases, the J end by 3 bases, with 19 bases between. The CDR3 covers 16 residues. CDR3 DNA sequence: TGTGCCAGCAGTTCGATCCTCCGGGACGTCGACTACGAGCAGTACTTC. Translating it yields CASSSILRDVDYEQYF.

CDR3 residues: CASSRMIAGESNEQFF. The DNA for the CDR3 is TGTGCCAGTTCAAGGATGATAGCGGGAGAATCCAATGAGCAGTTCTTC. This rearrangement joins TRBV2 to TRBJ2-1; TRBD2 matches 9 bases. Looked up from germline, CDR1 is SNHLY and CDR2 is FYNNEI. This CDR3 has 16 residues. The ends lost 9 bases at V and 6 bases at J; junction bases unmatched: 15.

This clonotype was picked up many times. The chain couples TRBV24-1 to TRBJ2-7; tentatively, D is TRBD1 or TRBD2 (5 bases each). Trimming cost V 5 bases and J 4 bases, with 20 bases left between them. The CDR3 runs to 16 residues. The germline gives CDR1 KGHDR, CDR2 SFDVKD. The CDR3 DNA reads as TGTGCCACCAGTGGCCTCCGGGACCTCGTTGTTTACGAGCAGTACTTC. It translates to CATSGLRDLVVYEQYF.

This clonotype was counted a few times. V gene TRBV7-9 combines with J gene TRBJ1-3; 10 bases fit TRBD1. Per germline, CDR1 SEHNR and CDR2 FQNEAQ (reference sequence). CDR3 length: 20 residues. J was trimmed by 4 bases and V by 5 bases; bases with no gene match: 20. This CDR3 is CASSGFIGPRQGAEGNTIYF. CDR3 nucleotides: TGTGCCAGCAGCGGATTTATAGGGCCAAGACAGGGGGCGGAAGGAAACACCATATATTTT.

This clonotype was counted at least ten times. The chain recombines TRBV12-3 or TRBV12-4 with TRBJ1-1; 10 nucleotides agree with TRBD1. The CDR3 is 16 amino acids. The V and J ends lost 6 bases and 1 base, in that order; junction bases with no gene match: 8. CDR3 DNA sequence: TGTGCCAGCAGCCGGACAGGGGGAAGCCCGAACACTGAAGCTTTCTTT. The encoded protein is CASSRTGGSPNTEAFF.

This clonotype was counted at least ten times. The chain recombines TRBV3-1 with TRBJ2-5; 15 nucleotides agree with TRBD2. The CDR3 extends over 17 amino acids. CDR1 and CDR2 from the germline V gene are LGHDT and YNNKEL (reference sequence). V gave up 7 bases and J gave up 5 bases; unmatched junction bases: 11. The chain's CDR3 is CASTDGTSGRLGETQYF. The CDR3 DNA reads TGTGCCAGCACCGACGGGACTAGCGGGAGGTTAGGGGAGACCCAGTACTTC.

The chain joins TRBV7-9 to TRBJ1-5; possibly TRBD1 for D (5 bases). CDR3 length: 16 amino acids. Per the germline V gene, CDR1 is SEHNR and CDR2 is FQNEAQ (reference sequence). The ends were cut back, 5 bases at V and 2 bases at J, with 16 bases in the middle. CDR3 DNA: TGTGCCAGCAGCCCTGGGGGGGGTTTGGGCAATCAGCCCCAGCATTTT. It encodes CASSPGGGLGNQPQHF. The variable domain in full, with the rest retrieved from reference TRBV7-9 and TRBJ1-5, is DTGVSQNPRHKITKRGQNVTFRCDPISEHNRLYWYRQTLGQGPEFLTYFQNEAQLEKSRLLSDRFSAERPKGSFSTLEIQRTEQGDSAMYLCASSPGGGLGNQPQHFGDGTRLSIL.

The genes are TRBV7-3 and TRBJ2-2; 9 bases match TRBD2. With V trimmed by 1 base and J by 7 bases, 4 bases remained unmatched. Looked up from germline, CDR1 is SGHTA and CDR2 is FQGTGA. The CDR3 is 15 amino acids. The CDR3 protein is CASSLIAGVYGELFF. In DNA, the CDR3 is TGTGCCAGCAGCTTAATAGCGGGAGTTTACGGGGAGCTGTTTTTT.